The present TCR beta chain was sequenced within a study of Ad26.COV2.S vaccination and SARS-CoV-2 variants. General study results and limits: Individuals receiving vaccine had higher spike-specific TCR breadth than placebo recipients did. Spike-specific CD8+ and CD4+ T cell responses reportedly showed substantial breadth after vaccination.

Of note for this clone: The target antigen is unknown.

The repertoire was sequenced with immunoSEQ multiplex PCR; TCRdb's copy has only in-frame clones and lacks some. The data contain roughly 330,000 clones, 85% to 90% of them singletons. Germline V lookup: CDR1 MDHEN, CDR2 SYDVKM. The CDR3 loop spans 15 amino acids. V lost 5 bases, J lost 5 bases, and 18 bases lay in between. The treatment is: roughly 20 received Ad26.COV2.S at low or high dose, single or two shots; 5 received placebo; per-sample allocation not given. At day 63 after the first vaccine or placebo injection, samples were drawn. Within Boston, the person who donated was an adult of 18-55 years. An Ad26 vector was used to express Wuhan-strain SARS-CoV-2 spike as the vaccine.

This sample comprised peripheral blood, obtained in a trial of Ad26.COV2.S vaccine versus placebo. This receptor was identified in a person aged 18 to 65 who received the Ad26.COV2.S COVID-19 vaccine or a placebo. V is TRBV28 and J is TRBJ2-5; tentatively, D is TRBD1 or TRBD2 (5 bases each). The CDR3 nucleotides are TGTGCCAGCAGTGAACCTCGGGGCAACGGGGAGACCCAGTACTTC. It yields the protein CASSEPRGNGETQYF.